The sequence of this TCR beta chain was determined in a study of T cell repertoires in cytomegalovirus infection. Across the study: Researchers turned to recently identified HLA-C-restricted CMV epitopes as well as well-studied HLA-B-restricted ones. Public TCR beta signatures indicated both CMV infection and matching HLA type.

This clonotype has ten or more counts. What it binds is not known. This CDR3 has 14 residues. CDR1 and CDR2 (germline): SGHVS, FQNEAQ. V was clipped by 3 bases and J by 1 base, with 10 bases between them. Overall study results and limits: Clonotypes of TCR beta that were HLA-C-restricted and CMV-specific dominated the ex vivo response.

In TCRdb, the reads were re-called with MiXCR into one record per CDR3 protein. The sample includes some 940,000 distinct CDR3 sequences, 31% of them seen just once. The sample was cultured CD8+ T cells from PBMCs, taken from culture after CMV antigen stimulation. V usage is TRBV7-8 and J usage is TRBJ2-7, with D perhaps TRBD1 (6 bases). This receptor was taken from a human donor in good health (CMV status not recorded). Some clones in this sample may be carry-over from other donors' samples. For the CDR3, the DNA is TGTGCCAGCAGCTTTCTTACAGGGTCCTACGAGCAGTACTTC. Protein sequence: CASSFLTGSYEQYF.